Below, 6 T cell receptor beta chains from the same sample are listed, as sequenced in a study of blood T cell repertoires in COVID-19 (dated by TCRdb to 2020 to 2022). The library relied on the immunoSEQ multiplex PCR assay. Not all clones reach the TCRdb copy of this immuneACCESS table, which keeps in-frame sequences only. Checked studies attribute under half of the gap to unresolved V genes and leave the rest unexplained. The sample table shows roughly 210,000 clones, and approximately 90% are seen once. The ten largest make up approximately 1.6% of the sample. Sequenced input: peripheral blood. These receptor sequences come from a man aged 70-80 years with acute or convalescent COVID-19.

The rearrangement uses TRBV5-1 and TRBJ1-1; D not resolved. V gave up 2 bases and J gave up 1 base, with 9 bases separating them. Germline V lookup: CDR1 SGHRS, CDR2 YFSETQ. The CDR3 has 14 residues. CDR3 bases: TGCGCCAGCAGCTTTTCCCCCTCGAACACTGAAGCTTTCTTT. Encoded protein: CASSFSPSNTEAFF.

J is TRBJ1-1 and V is TRBV29-1; D possibly corresponds to TRBD1 (6 bases). CDR1 is SQVTM and CDR2 is ANQGSEA in the germline V gene. This CDR3 spans 15 amino acids. The V and J ends lost 6 bases and 2 bases respectively, with 19 bases between them. CDR3 coding DNA: TGCAGCGTGCCAACCGGGACAATATTTAACACTGAAGCTTTCTTT. Its translation is CSVPTGTIFNTEAFF.

This CDR3 reads CASSLGSGTGGGYNEQFF. In DNA, the CDR3 is TGCGCCAGCAGCTTGGGATCCGGGACAGGGGGCGGCTACAATGAGCAGTTCTTC. The chain couples TRBV5-1 to TRBJ2-1, with 12 bases fitting TRBD1. This CDR3 contains 18 residues. V trimming: 0 bases; J trimming: 3 bases; junction bases outside the gene matches: 7. Germline-derived CDR1 and CDR2 are SGHRS and YFSETQ.

The chain couples TRBV27 to TRBJ1-2, with a weak D call TRBD1 (5 bases). Germline CDR1 MNHEY, CDR2 SMNVEV (reference sequence). The CDR3 extends over 14 amino acids. Trimming stripped 0 bases from V and 3 bases from J, with 8 bases between. CDR3 loop: CASSLSARDYGYTF. Here the CDR3 DNA reads TGTGCCAGCAGTTTATCGGCCAGGGACTATGGCTACACCTTC.

The rearrangement joins TRBV11-2 to TRBJ1-6; D remains ambiguous. V shed 3 bases and J shed 7 bases, with 7 bases lying between them. The CDR3 loop spans 13 amino acids. From germline, CDR1 is SGHAT and CDR2 FQNNGV. The CDR3 is CASSFGSNSPLHF. The CDR3, as DNA: TGTGCCAGCAGCTTCGGGTCGAATTCACCCCTCCACTTT.

This clone was counted a few times. The chain employs TRBV4-2 and TRBJ2-7; D is unclear. The CDR3 consists of 13 residues. Germline CDR1 LGHNA, CDR2 YNFKEQ. V was shortened by 1 base and J by 0 bases, with 4 bases between the two germline ends. CDR3 sequence (DNA): TGTGCCAGCAGCCAAGCAGGCTCCTACGAGCAGTACTTC. Translating it yields CASSQAGSYEQYF.